Listed below are T cell receptor beta chains from one sample, sequenced in a study of blood T cell repertoires in COVID-19. TCRdb keeps only in-frame clones here, not all; method: immunoSEQ multiplex PCR. The data show about 110,000 clones, 76% seen once. Material: peripheral blood. The receptors stem from a woman of 80 years or more with acute or convalescent COVID-19. Both conserved end residues are part of each CDR3. The D gene is left open where the match is weak. Size tells how often a clone was seen (once, few, many) or the class of an expanded clone, and some rows leave it out.

V gene: TRBV7-2; clone size: NA; D gene: TRBD2; J gene: TRBJ2-2; CDR3 DNA: TGTGCCAGCAGCCCCACTAGCGGTTTCACCGGGGAGCTGTTTTTT; CDR3 protein: CASSPTSGFTGELFF
V gene: TRBV19; clone size: NA; D gene: NA; J gene: TRBJ2-1; CDR3 DNA: TGTGCCAGTAGTCTGGTGAGAAACAATGAGCAGTTCTTC; CDR3 protein: CASSLVRNNEQFF
V gene: TRBV7-2; clone size: once; D gene: NA; J gene: TRBJ1-2; CDR3 DNA: TGTGCCAGCAGCGCCAACGGAGCTAACTATGGCTACACCTTC; CDR3 protein: CASSANGANYGYTF
V gene: TRBV18; clone size: NA; D gene: TRBD1; J gene: TRBJ2-7; CDR3 DNA: TGTGCCAGCTCACCGGGACAGGGCTCCTACGAGCAGTACTTC; CDR3 protein: CASSPGQGSYEQYF
V gene: TRBV12-5; clone size: NA; D gene: NA; J gene: TRBJ2-1; CDR3 DNA: TGTGCTAGTGCCACGTCAGGCCCACACTCCTACAATGAGCAGTTCTTC; CDR3 protein: CASATSGPHSYNEQFF
V gene: TRBV6-5; clone size: once; D gene: TRBD1; J gene: TRBJ1-2; CDR3 DNA: TGTGCCAGCAGTTACGCGGGACAGTTCACTAACTATGGCTACACCTTC; CDR3 protein: CASSYAGQFTNYGYTF
V gene: TRBV7-9; clone size: NA; D gene: TRBD1; J gene: TRBJ2-2; CDR3 DNA: TGTGCCAGCAGCCCGGGACAGGGGGAGAGGGAGCTGTTTTTT; CDR3 protein: CASSPGQGERELFF
V gene: TRBV6-4; clone size: NA; D gene: NA; J gene: TRBJ1-6; CDR3 DNA: TGTGCCAGCAGTGATGAGCCTCTTAATTCACCCCTCCACTTT; CDR3 protein: CASSDEPLNSPLHF
V gene: TRBV6-5; clone size: NA; D gene: NA; J gene: TRBJ1-1; CDR3 DNA: TGTGCCAGCAGTTCTCAAATCGGCGGGTCCGACACTGAAGCTTTCTTT; CDR3 protein: CASSSQIGGSDTEAFF
V gene: TRBV28; clone size: NA; D gene: NA; J gene: TRBJ1-1; CDR3 DNA: TGTGCCAGCGCTGGAGCCCATGGGAACACTGAAGCTTTCTTT; CDR3 protein: CASAGAHGNTEAFF
V gene: TRBV19; clone size: NA; D gene: TRBD2; J gene: TRBJ2-7; CDR3 DNA: TGTGCCAGTAGTAGGACTAGCGGTTTCTACGAGCAGTACTTC; CDR3 protein: CASSRTSGFYEQYF
V gene: TRBV10-3; clone size: NA; D gene: NA; J gene: TRBJ1-3; CDR3 DNA: TGTGCCATCAGTGACAGGGCTGGAAACACCATATATTTT; CDR3 protein: CAISDRAGNTIYF
V gene: TRBV6-1; clone size: NA; D gene: NA; J gene: TRBJ1-5; CDR3 DNA: TGTGCCAGCAGTGGGGACTTGGTCGGGAACAATCAGCCCCAGCATTTT; CDR3 protein: CASSGDLVGNNQPQHF
V gene: TRBV6-1; clone size: once; D gene: NA; J gene: TRBJ1-1; CDR3 DNA: TGTGCCAGCAGTGAATCCGTAGGGGTACGGCTCACTGAAGCTTTCTTT; CDR3 protein: CASSESVGVRLTEAFF
V gene: TRBV6-1; clone size: NA; D gene: NA; J gene: TRBJ2-6; CDR3 DNA: TGTGCCAGCAGTGTAAGCTGGGGGGGCCAGAGAAGTGGGGCCAACGTCCTGACTTTC; CDR3 protein: CASSVSWGGQRSGANVLTF
V gene: TRBV11-1; clone size: once; D gene: NA; J gene: TRBJ1-1; CDR3 DNA: TGTGCCAGCAGCTTCGGGACACTTATGGGGACTGAAGCTTTCTTT; CDR3 protein: CASSFGTLMGTEAFF
V gene: TRBV7-9; clone size: NA; D gene: TRBD2; J gene: TRBJ2-1; CDR3 DNA: TGTGCCAGCAGCCGATGGGGGGGACTAGCCGATGAGCAGTTCTTC; CDR3 protein: CASSRWGGLADEQFF
V gene: TRBV30; clone size: NA; D gene: NA; J gene: TRBJ1-4; CDR3 DNA: TGTGCCTGGAGTGTACAGACAGGAGATAATGAAAAACTGTTTTTT; CDR3 protein: CAWSVQTGDNEKLFF
V gene: TRBV18; clone size: NA; D gene: NA; J gene: TRBJ1-1; CDR3 DNA: TGTGCCAGCTCACCCGGTTCGGGTCTTGGTGAAGCTTTCTTT; CDR3 protein: CASSPGSGLGEAFF
V gene: TRBV4-1; clone size: NA; D gene: NA; J gene: TRBJ1-2; CDR3 DNA: TGCGCCAGCAGCCAAATAACTCGGGAAGGAATATTCTATGGCTACACCTTC; CDR3 protein: CASSQITREGIFYGYTF
V gene: TRBV7-2; clone size: few; D gene: NA; J gene: TRBJ2-2; CDR3 DNA: TGTGCCAGCTCCACTGATGGTAGCAGCAGGGAGCTGTTTTTT; CDR3 protein: CASSTDGSSRELFF
V gene: TRBV9; clone size: NA; D gene: NA; J gene: TRBJ1-1; CDR3 DNA: TGTGCCAGCAGCGAGCCATCCAGGCAGTCTGGCACTGAAGCTTTCTTT; CDR3 protein: CASSEPSRQSGTEAFF
V gene: TRBV6-5; clone size: NA; D gene: TRBD1; J gene: TRBJ2-1; CDR3 DNA: TGTGCCAGCAGTTCCCGGGACAGGGTACCCTACAATGAGCAGTTCTTC; CDR3 protein: CASSSRDRVPYNEQFF
V gene: TRBV7-8; clone size: once; D gene: NA; J gene: TRBJ1-6; CDR3 DNA: TGTGCCAGCAGCTTAGAGTACATCGGGGGGAATTCACCCCTCCACTTT; CDR3 protein: CASSLEYIGGNSPLHF
V gene: TRBV6-6; clone size: NA; D gene: TRBD1; J gene: TRBJ1-6; CDR3 DNA: TGTGCCAGCAGTTACTCGAGGCAGGGGGACTCACCCCTCCACTTT; CDR3 protein: CASSYSRQGDSPLHF
V gene: TRBV10-2; clone size: once; D gene: NA; J gene: TRBJ2-1; CDR3 DNA: TGCGCCAGCAGTGAGTCGAACAGGGTACACAATGAGCAGTTCTTC; CDR3 protein: CASSESNRVHNEQFF
V gene: TRBV18; clone size: NA; D gene: NA; J gene: TRBJ2-3; CDR3 DNA: TGTGCCAGCTCACCCTCGCTGGCTAGCACAGATACGCAGTATTTT; CDR3 protein: CASSPSLASTDTQYF
V gene: TRBV21-1; clone size: once; D gene: NA; J gene: TRBJ2-7; CDR3 DNA: TGTGCCAGCAGCACTCTGACAGGGGGCGGGAATTCCTCCGTGTACGAGCAGTACTTC; CDR3 protein: CASSTLTGGGNSSVYEQYF
V gene: TRBV19; clone size: NA; D gene: TRBD1; J gene: TRBJ1-2; CDR3 DNA: TGTGCCAGTAGGACCCTACAGGGGGCGAGCTATGGCTACACCTTC; CDR3 protein: CASRTLQGASYGYTF
V gene: TRBV19; clone size: NA; D gene: TRBD2; J gene: TRBJ2-5; CDR3 DNA: TGTGCCAGTAGTCCTCTTTGGGCGGGAGGCCAAGAGACCCAGTACTTC; CDR3 protein: CASSPLWAGGQETQYF
V gene: TRBV4-1; clone size: few; D gene: NA; J gene: TRBJ2-5; CDR3 DNA: TGCGCCAGCAGCCAAGAAATGTGGGGGGAGAAGACCCAGTACTTC; CDR3 protein: CASSQEMWGEKTQYF
V gene: TRBV5-1; clone size: NA; D gene: NA; J gene: TRBJ2-3; CDR3 DNA: TGCGCCAGCAGCTTATCTAGAGGGGGGGCAGATACGCAGTATTTT; CDR3 protein: CASSLSRGGADTQYF
V gene: TRBV6-5; clone size: NA; D gene: TRBD2; J gene: TRBJ2-1; CDR3 DNA: TGTGCCAGCAGTTACTTAGCGGGCCTAAGGGGAAGTGAGCAGTTCTTC; CDR3 protein: CASSYLAGLRGSEQFF
V gene: TRBV18; clone size: NA; D gene: TRBD1; J gene: TRBJ2-6; CDR3 DNA: TGTGCCAGCTCACGGGACAGAATCTCTGGGGCCAACGTCCTGACTTTC; CDR3 protein: CASSRDRISGANVLTF
V gene: TRBV30; clone size: once; D gene: TRBD1; J gene: TRBJ1-1; CDR3 DNA: TGTGCCTGGGGGACAGGGGCCATGAACACTGAAGCTTTCTTT; CDR3 protein: CAWGTGAMNTEAFF
V gene: TRBV27; clone size: NA; D gene: NA; J gene: TRBJ1-1; CDR3 DNA: TGTGCCAGCAGTTTCTCCGGCGGGACCACTGAAGCTTTCTTT; CDR3 protein: CASSFSGGTTEAFF
V gene: TRBV5-1; clone size: NA; D gene: NA; J gene: TRBJ2-3; CDR3 DNA: TGCGCCAGCAGCTGGTCCCCGGGCACAGATACGCAGTATTTT; CDR3 protein: CASSWSPGTDTQYF
V gene: TRBV10-3; clone size: NA; D gene: NA; J gene: TRBJ1-1; CDR3 DNA: TGTGCCACCTCCCACCGGGACACTGAAGCTTTCTTT; CDR3 protein: CATSHRDTEAFF
V gene: TRBV2; clone size: NA; D gene: NA; J gene: TRBJ2-1; CDR3 DNA: TGTGCCAGCAGTGAACTAGCGGAGCAGTTCTTC; CDR3 protein: CASSELAEQFF
V gene: TRBV28; clone size: NA; D gene: NA; J gene: TRBJ1-2; CDR3 DNA: TGTGCCAGCAGCGCTCCGAAAAGGGGCTTCTATGGCTACACCTTC; CDR3 protein: CASSAPKRGFYGYTF
V gene: TRBV14; clone size: NA; D gene: NA; J gene: TRBJ1-3; CDR3 DNA: TGTGCCAGCAGCCGGGGGGGCGCAAATGAAAACACCATATATTTT; CDR3 protein: CASSRGGANENTIYF
V gene: TRBV30; clone size: NA; D gene: TRBD2; J gene: TRBJ2-1; CDR3 DNA: TGTGCCTGGAGGTGGCGGGAGCGTACCTACAATGAGCAGTTCTTC; CDR3 protein: CAWRWRERTYNEQFF
V gene: TRBV4-3; clone size: NA; D gene: TRBD1; J gene: TRBJ2-7; CDR3 DNA: TGCGCCAGCAGCCAAGAGAAGGGACAGAGCTACGAGCAGTACTTC; CDR3 protein: CASSQEKGQSYEQYF
V gene: TRBV7-2; clone size: many; D gene: NA; J gene: TRBJ2-2; CDR3 DNA: TGTGCCAGCAGCTTAAGTCGGGAGCTAACCGGGGAGCTGTTTTTT; CDR3 protein: CASSLSRELTGELFF
V gene: TRBV5-6; clone size: once; D gene: TRBD2; J gene: TRBJ2-2; CDR3 DNA: TGTGCCAGCAGCGCCGGGACTAGCGGGAGACCCGGGGAGCTGTTTTTT; CDR3 protein: CASSAGTSGRPGELFF
V gene: TRBV10-2; clone size: few; D gene: TRBD1; J gene: TRBJ1-6; CDR3 DNA: TGCGCCAGCAGTAACGTGGCCGTTCAGGGGGATAATTCACCCCTCCACTTT; CDR3 protein: CASSNVAVQGDNSPLHF
V gene: TRBV19; clone size: few; D gene: NA; J gene: TRBJ2-3; CDR3 DNA: TGTGCCAGTAGACCAGGGGGAGGCTTTGCAGATACGCAGTATTTT; CDR3 protein: CASRPGGGFADTQYF
V gene: TRBV5-1; clone size: NA; D gene: NA; J gene: TRBJ1-1; CDR3 DNA: TGCGCCAGCAGCTTGAGGAGTCTCCACGGGGGGAACACTGAAGCTTTCTTT; CDR3 protein: CASSLRSLHGGNTEAFF
V gene: TRBV6-1; clone size: once; D gene: TRBD1; J gene: TRBJ2-1; CDR3 DNA: TGTGCCAGCAGTGAAGCGACCTCGGGACAGGGGAGAAGGAATGAGCAGTTCTTC; CDR3 protein: CASSEATSGQGRRNEQFF
V gene: TRBV20-1; clone size: NA; D gene: NA; J gene: TRBJ1-1; CDR3 DNA: TGCAGTGCTCCCCAAAACACTGAAGCTTTCTTT; CDR3 protein: CSAPQNTEAFF
V gene: TRBV9; clone size: NA; D gene: TRBD1; J gene: TRBJ2-1; CDR3 DNA: TGTGCCAGCAGCCTCATGACAGGGGGCGTGAGTAATGAGCAGTTCTTC; CDR3 protein: CASSLMTGGVSNEQFF
V gene: TRBV24-1; clone size: NA; D gene: TRBD2; J gene: TRBJ2-2; CDR3 DNA: TGTGCCACCAGTGACCCTCTAGCGGGGGCGAACACCGGGGAGCTGTTTTTT; CDR3 protein: CATSDPLAGANTGELFF
V gene: TRBV7-3; clone size: few; D gene: TRBD2; J gene: TRBJ2-1; CDR3 DNA: TGTGCCAGCAGCTTATGGTCTCTTACTAGCGGGGGCCTTTCCTACAATGAGCAGTTCTTC; CDR3 protein: CASSLWSLTSGGLSYNEQFF
V gene: TRBV5-1; clone size: NA; D gene: NA; J gene: TRBJ2-3; CDR3 DNA: TGCGCCAGCAGCTTGGACCGGGGGTTTAGCACAGATACGCAGTATTTT; CDR3 protein: CASSLDRGFSTDTQYF
V gene: TRBV5-1; clone size: NA; D gene: NA; J gene: TRBJ2-5; CDR3 DNA: TGCGCCAGCAGCTTGGGAGCGCGGGGGCGGAGGGAGACCCAGTACTTC; CDR3 protein: CASSLGARGRRETQYF
V gene: TRBV27; clone size: few; D gene: TRBD1; J gene: TRBJ1-2; CDR3 DNA: TGTGCCAGCAGCTCTGACAGGGACTATGGCTACACCTTC; CDR3 protein: CASSSDRDYGYTF
V gene: TRBV23-1; clone size: once; D gene: TRBD1; J gene: TRBJ1-2; CDR3 DNA: TGCGCCAGCAGTCAATCGGGGACTCGACCGGGACAGAGCATCTATGGCTACACCTTC; CDR3 protein: CASSQSGTRPGQSIYGYTF
V gene: TRBV3-1/TRBV3-2; clone size: few; D gene: TRBD1; J gene: TRBJ1-1; CDR3 DNA: TGTGCCAGCAGCCAACAGGGGGCGTTCACTGAAGCTTTCTTT; CDR3 protein: CASSQQGAFTEAFF
V gene: TRBV7-9; clone size: NA; D gene: TRBD1; J gene: TRBJ1-1; CDR3 DNA: TGTGCCAGCAGCCCTGACAGGGCTTACACTGAAGCTTTCTTT; CDR3 protein: CASSPDRAYTEAFF